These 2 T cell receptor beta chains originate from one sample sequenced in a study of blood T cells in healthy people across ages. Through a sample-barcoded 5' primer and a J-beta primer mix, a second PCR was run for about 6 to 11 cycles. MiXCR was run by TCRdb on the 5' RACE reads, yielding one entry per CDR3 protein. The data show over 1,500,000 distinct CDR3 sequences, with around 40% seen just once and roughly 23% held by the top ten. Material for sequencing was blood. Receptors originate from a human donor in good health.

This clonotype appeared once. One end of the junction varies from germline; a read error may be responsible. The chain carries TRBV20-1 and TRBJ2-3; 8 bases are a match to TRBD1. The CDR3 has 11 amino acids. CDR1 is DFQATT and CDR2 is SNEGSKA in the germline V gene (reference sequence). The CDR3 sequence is CGARQGSTQYF. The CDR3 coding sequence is TGCGGTGCTCGACAGGGGTCTACGCAGTATTTT.

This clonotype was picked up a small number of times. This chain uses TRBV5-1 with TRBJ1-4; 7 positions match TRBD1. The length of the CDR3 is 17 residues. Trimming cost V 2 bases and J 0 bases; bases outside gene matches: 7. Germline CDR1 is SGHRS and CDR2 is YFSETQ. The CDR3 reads CASSLAGGTSTNEKLFF. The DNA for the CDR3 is TGCGCCAGCAGCTTAGCAGGGGGGACCTCAACTAATGAAAAACTGTTTTTT.